A single T cell receptor beta chain is shown here with its context. Antigen: not known. This record belongs to a study of cytomegalovirus exposure and HLA in healthy donors. General study results and limits: Subsequent analysis found a tendency for first-cohort TCR clusters to co-occur within the 90 to 150 validation repertoires. Researchers catalogued roughly 150 TCR beta chains as cytomegalovirus-associated.

The data were produced by immunoSEQ multiplex PCR, yet TCRdb's version contains in-frame clones alone and is incomplete. Altogether roughly 150,000 clones are present, 88% being singletons, with the ten largest covering around 3%. This CDR3 region has 15 residues. Trimming took 9 bases from V and 0 from J; bases not matched to a gene: 8. Germline V lookup: CDR1 MDHEN, CDR2 SYDVKM. This receptor was obtained from a man aged 18-30 years in good health and CMV-seronegative. The chain uses TRBV28 and TRBJ2-7, with 10 bases that match TRBD2. The sample taken for sequencing was PBMCs. For the CDR3, the DNA is TGTGCCAGTTTGGGGACTAGCGAAAGCTCCTACGAGCAGTACTTC. Translation gives CASLGTSESSYEQYF.